This TCR beta chain was captured by sequencing in a study of T cells in Graves' hyperthyroidism and ophthalmopathy. This clonotype was counted only a few times. Its antigen is still unknown. Used for diagnoses were clinical symptoms, serum thyroxine and TRAb, thyroid ultrasound and orbital computed tomography. The source of the PBMCs was over 8.5 ml of fresh peripheral blood. Findings of the study overall: Blood also contained most expanded thyroid clonotypes above 0.001.

The source material, RNA transcripts, was used to amplify TCR beta CDR3 regions. An initial round of RT-PCR targeting the TCR CDR3 relied on the HTBI primer set. One entry per CDR3 protein, called by TCRdb with MiXCR from the multiplex PCR reads. The sample comprises fewer than 850,000 distinct CDR3 sequences, roughly 17% of which are singletons, and about 14% rests with the top ten. The CDR3 runs to 13 residues. V was shortened by 5 bases and J by 5 bases, with 15 bases between the two germline ends. Germline assignment: CDR1 DFQATT and CDR2 SNEGSKA (reference sequence). V is TRBV20-1 and J is TRBJ1-1; D not certain. The sequencing sample was made of blood. This receptor was identified in a middle-aged man with Graves' hyperthyroidism. The CDR3 is CSAEISGRTEAFF. Here the CDR3 DNA reads TGCAGTGCTGAGATTTCCGGGAGGACTGAAGCTTTCTTT.